This is a list of T cell receptor beta chains from one sample in a study of blood T cell repertoires in COVID-19. Sequencing used immunoSEQ multiplex PCR; TCRdb keeps in-frame clones, though not all of them. The sample shows about 380,000 clones, around 87% of them seen only once. Sequenced sample: PBMCs or T cells enriched from blood (not recorded which). These receptors were collected from a man aged 25 to 40 who had recovered from COVID-19. Each CDR3 is given with its conserved first and last residue. The D gene is left open where the match is weak. Clone size is not always given. Where it is, it says once, few, many or a class for expanded clones.

DNA: TGTGCCAGCAAACCGCCGGGAAACAATCAGCCCCAGCATTTT
CDR3: CASKPPGNNQPQHF
D: NA
J: TRBJ1-5
V: TRBV25-1
size: few

DNA: TGCAGCGTTGAAGCCACGGACAGGGACACTGAAGCTTTCTTT
CDR3: CSVEATDRDTEAFF
D: TRBD1
J: TRBJ1-1
V: TRBV29-1
size: NA

DNA: TGTGCCAGCAGCCTGGACAGGTTGTCCTACGAGCAGTACTTC
CDR3: CASSLDRLSYEQYF
D: TRBD1
J: TRBJ2-7
V: TRBV11-2
size: NA

DNA: TGTGCCAGCAGCCCGACAGGAACTTTCGATGGCTACACCTTC
CDR3: CASSPTGTFDGYTF
D: NA
J: TRBJ1-2
V: TRBV5-4
size: NA

DNA: TGTGCCAGCAGTTCCGGCGTGGAGGCTGGTGGCTACACCTTC
CDR3: CASSSGVEAGGYTF
D: NA
J: TRBJ1-2
V: TRBV5-6
size: NA

DNA: TGTGCCATCTTCCGGGTTACGGCCGGGGAGCTGTTTTTT
CDR3: CAIFRVTAGELFF
D: NA
J: TRBJ2-2
V: TRBV10-3
size: NA

DNA: TGCGCCAGCAGTTTTCAGGGTGGCGAGCAGTACTTC
CDR3: CASSFQGGEQYF
D: NA
J: TRBJ2-7
V: TRBV10-1
size: NA

DNA: TGTGCCACCAGTGACACAACAGGGGACCAAGAGACCCAGTACTTC
CDR3: CATSDTTGDQETQYF
D: TRBD1
J: TRBJ2-5
V: TRBV24-1
size: NA

DNA: TGTGCCACCAGTCCAGGTAACAATCAGCCCCAGCATTTT
CDR3: CATSPGNNQPQHF
D: NA
J: TRBJ1-5
V: TRBV24-1
size: NA

DNA: TGTGCCAGCTCACGGGGTCAGGGGCGGACTGAAGCTTTCTTT
CDR3: CASSRGQGRTEAFF
D: NA
J: TRBJ1-1
V: TRBV18
size: NA

DNA: TGTGCCAGCAGCTTGGGACAGTTCAATCAGCCCCAGCATTTT
CDR3: CASSLGQFNQPQHF
D: NA
J: TRBJ1-5
V: TRBV5-5
size: NA

DNA: TGTGCCAGCAGCTTGGAGGGTCCGGACAGGGGTAGGTCACCCCTCCACTTT
CDR3: CASSLEGPDRGRSPLHF
D: TRBD1
J: TRBJ1-6
V: TRBV5-4
size: few

DNA: TGTGCAAGATCCTACCCGGGACAGAAATACGAGCAGTACTTC
CDR3: CARSYPGQKYEQYF
D: NA
J: TRBJ2-7
V: TRBV12-2
size: NA

DNA: TGCAGCGTTGTCAGGGGGTCTAGCACAGATACGCAGTATTTT
CDR3: CSVVRGSSTDTQYF
D: TRBD1
J: TRBJ2-3
V: TRBV29-1
size: NA

DNA: TGTGCCAGCAGTTACGAAGGGGCGGCAGAGACCCAGTACTTC
CDR3: CASSYEGAAETQYF
D: NA
J: TRBJ2-5
V: TRBV6-5
size: once

DNA: TGTGCCTGGAGTAGACAGTCAATGAACACTGAAGCTTTCTTT
CDR3: CAWSRQSMNTEAFF
D: NA
J: TRBJ1-1
V: TRBV30
size: NA

DNA: TGTGCCAGCAGTCCGGAGGTGGGGACCCAGTACTTC
CDR3: CASSPEVGTQYF
D: NA
J: TRBJ2-5
V: TRBV7-2
size: NA

DNA: TGTGCCAGCAGCCAGTCCCTACCAGGGCCCGGATCTGAGGCCAACGTCCTGACTTTC
CDR3: CASSQSLPGPGSEANVLTF
D: NA
J: TRBJ2-6
V: TRBV7-9
size: NA

DNA: TGTGCCAGCAGCTTCGGACAGGTGGGGACTGAAGCTTTCTTT
CDR3: CASSFGQVGTEAFF
D: TRBD1
J: TRBJ1-1
V: TRBV7-6
size: NA

DNA: TGCGCCAGCAGGCGAACAGGGAGAGGTCGTAACAATGAGCAGTTCTTC
CDR3: CASRRTGRGRNNEQFF
D: NA
J: TRBJ2-1
V: TRBV10-1
size: NA

DNA: TGCGCCAGCAGCCGCGAAACATCCCGGGCGGGGGATGAGCAGTTCTTC
CDR3: CASSRETSRAGDEQFF
D: TRBD2
J: TRBJ2-1
V: TRBV4-3
size: NA

DNA: TGTGCCAGCAGCTTAGAACGAGGGGATACGCAGTATTTT
CDR3: CASSLERGDTQYF
D: NA
J: TRBJ2-3
V: TRBV11-2
size: NA

DNA: TGCGCCAGCAGCCAGGAGGACGGTCGCACAGATACGCAGTATTTT
CDR3: CASSQEDGRTDTQYF
D: NA
J: TRBJ2-3
V: TRBV4-3
size: NA

DNA: TGTGCCAGCAGACCAGAGGGACAGGGATATGGCTACACCTTC
CDR3: CASRPEGQGYGYTF
D: TRBD1
J: TRBJ1-2
V: TRBV2
size: NA

DNA: TGTGCCAGCTCACCCCAAAGAACAGACAGGGCGAACACTGAAGCTTTCTTT
CDR3: CASSPQRTDRANTEAFF
D: TRBD1
J: TRBJ1-1
V: TRBV18
size: NA

DNA: TGTGCCAGCTGGGCCGGGACAGGCAATTCACCCCTCCACTTT
CDR3: CASWAGTGNSPLHF
D: TRBD1
J: TRBJ1-6
V: TRBV7-9
size: NA

DNA: TGTGCCACCAGCAGAGATAACGGGGTCGCGAACACCGGGGAGCTGTTTTTT
CDR3: CATSRDNGVANTGELFF
D: NA
J: TRBJ2-2
V: TRBV15
size: NA

DNA: TGTGCCAGCTCACCGGGCACAGGCCGAGCTAACTATGGCTACACCTTC
CDR3: CASSPGTGRANYGYTF
D: NA
J: TRBJ1-2
V: TRBV18
size: NA

DNA: TGTGCCAGCAGTTTAGCGTCAGGGGTAGGGACTGAAGCTTTCTTT
CDR3: CASSLASGVGTEAFF
D: NA
J: TRBJ1-1
V: TRBV27
size: once

DNA: TGTGCCAGCAGCCCATATCTCACAGGGGAGCAGTTCTTC
CDR3: CASSPYLTGEQFF
D: NA
J: TRBJ2-1
V: TRBV9
size: NA

DNA: TGCAGCGCCAACAGGGGATCGAATGAAAAACTGTTTTTT
CDR3: CSANRGSNEKLFF
D: TRBD1
J: TRBJ1-4
V: TRBV29-1
size: NA

DNA: TGCGCCAGCAGCCCCCGGGACAGCTATGGCTACACCTTC
CDR3: CASSPRDSYGYTF
D: TRBD1
J: TRBJ1-2
V: TRBV5-1
size: few

DNA: TGTGCCAGTAGTCCTGGACAGGAGTATAATTCACCCCTCCACTTT
CDR3: CASSPGQEYNSPLHF
D: TRBD1
J: TRBJ1-6
V: TRBV19
size: NA

DNA: TGTGCCAGCACATCCCAAGCTGTCTACGAGCAGTACTTC
CDR3: CASTSQAVYEQYF
D: NA
J: TRBJ2-7
V: TRBV12-3/TRBV12-4
size: NA